The 7 T cell receptor beta chains below all came from one sample that was sequenced in a study of T cell responses to AZD1222 COVID-19 vaccine. The method was immunoSEQ multiplex PCR; TCRdb's version includes in-frame clones alone and lacks a portion of them. The sample includes 95,000 to 150,000 clones, 87% of them seen just once. The specimen comprised peripheral blood, sampled on day 0 of AZD1222 vaccination. The receptors here all came from an adult in good health.

The chain combines TRBV5-1 with TRBJ2-7, with 10 bases fitting TRBD2. Germline lookup yields CDR1 SGHRS and CDR2 YFSETQ. With 6 bases clipped from V and 0 bases from J, the junction kept 6 bases outside the gene matches. The CDR3 is 15 residues long. CDR3 loop: CASKLWTSGSYEQYF. The DNA of the CDR3 is TGCGCCAGCAAATTATGGACTAGCGGCTCCTACGAGCAGTACTTC.

The chain has TRBV2 and TRBJ1-5; no clear D. This CDR3 spans 13 amino acids. V gave up 8 bases and J gave up 4 bases, with 12 bases separating them. Germline-derived CDR1 and CDR2 are SNHLY and FYNNEI. The CDR3 DNA is TGTGCCAGCGGTTGGACGGAGAATCAGCCCCAGCATTTT. Amino acids: CASGWTENQPQHF.

The chain uses TRBV7-6 and TRBJ2-1, with D hard to call. The CDR3 consists of 18 residues. Germline CDR1 is SGHVS and CDR2 is FNYEAQ. Trimming left V 3 bases short and J 0 bases short, with 18 bases between. In DNA form, the CDR3 reads TGTGCCAGCAGCTTTTTGTCAGGTCCTAGGAGCTCCTACAATGAGCAGTTCTTC. Protein product: CASSFLSGPRSSYNEQFF.

This rearrangement joins TRBV6-2 or TRBV6-3 to TRBJ2-7; no reliable D call. V lost 5 bases to trimming and J lost 2 bases, with 10 bases between them. The CDR3 runs to 13 residues. Germline CDR1 reads MNHEY; CDR2 reads SVGEGT. CDR3 sequence reads: CASSLKGTYEQYF. The CDR3 nucleotides read TGTGCCAGCAGTCTCAAGGGAACCTACGAGCAGTACTTC.

In its sample, this clone was seen a few times. The limits of the CDR3 on the DNA are not certain, so only TCRdb's listed CDR3 is given. The V and J genes are TRBV28 and TRBJ1-2; TRBD1, the table's D call, was not compared with the DNA. Germline V CDR1 and CDR2: MDHEN, SYDVKM. Termini included, the CDR3 measures 15 amino acids. CDR3 residues: CASSSSIGTEYGYTF.

V is TRBV28 and J is TRBJ1-2, with no clear D. CDR1 and CDR2 (germline): MDHEN, SYDVKM. The CDR3 contains 14 residues. Trimming removed 5 bases from V and 4 bases from J, with 14 bases in between. The CDR3 here is CASSPYQRAYGYTF. The CDR3 nucleotides are TGTGCCAGCAGTCCTTATCAGCGCGCCTATGGCTACACCTTC.

This clone was seen a few times. The genes are TRBV7-8 and TRBJ1-6, with no clear D. CDR3 length: 16 amino acids. Germline CDR1 reads SGHVS; CDR2 reads FQNEAQ. V lost 2 bases and J lost 6, with 14 bases in between. The CDR3, as DNA: TGTGCCAGCAGCTTATGGGGAATCCGGAGTAATTCACCCCTCCACTTT. This codes for CASSLWGIRSNSPLHF.